The 30 T cell receptor beta chains listed next were all sequenced from one sample in a study of T cells after yellow fever vaccination. TCRdb used MiXCR to reprocess the 5' RACE reads, holding one entry per CDR3 protein. Of under 700,000 distinct CDR3 sequences listed, about a sixth are singletons. The sample was PBMCs, taken 4 to 5 days after the first yellow fever vaccination. The origin of the receptors is a man aged 18 to 30 who received the YFV17D yellow fever vaccine.

The V call is TRBV2, the J call TRBJ2-3; a possible D gene is TRBD2 (5 bases). Per germline, CDR1 SNHLY and CDR2 FYNNEI. V gave up 7 bases and J gave up 1 base, with 18 bases separating them. CDR3 size: 16 residues. The CDR3 region has the DNA TGTGCCAGCATCGAAAGGTATCTAGCCGGCACAGATACGCAGTATTTT. It yields the protein CASIERYLAGTDTQYF.

The table lists this clonotype with a few counts. J is TRBJ2-7 and V is TRBV6-2 or TRBV6-3; tentative D call: TRBD2 (6 bases). Trimming stripped 7 bases from V and 0 bases from J, with 25 bases between. This CDR3 contains 18 residues. The germline gives CDR1 MNHEY, CDR2 SVGEGT. The CDR3 is CASTRIPGLTDSSYEQYF. In DNA, the CDR3 is TGTGCCAGCACTCGCATTCCGGGACTCACAGACTCCTCCTACGAGCAGTACTTC.

The V and J genes are TRBV14 and TRBJ1-1; no clear D. CDR1 is SGHDN, CDR2 FVKESK, per germline. The V and J ends lost 3 bases and 5 bases respectively, with 7 bases between them. This CDR3 comprises 12 residues. The CDR3 DNA sequence: TGTGCCAGCAGCCACGGGTCGACTGAAGCTTTCTTT. It encodes CASSHGSTEAFF.

A single count supports this clonotype. This chain connects TRBV20-1 to TRBJ2-7, with D perhaps TRBD1 or TRBD2 (5 bases each). The length of the CDR3 is 13 residues. V was shortened by 5 bases and J by 0 bases, with 11 bases between the two germline ends. In germline, CDR1 is DFQATT, CDR2 SNEGSKA (reference sequence). The DNA of the CDR3 is TGCAGTGCTCCCGGGACCTACTCCTACGAGCAGTACTTC. Its translation is CSAPGTYSYEQYF.

The rearrangement uses TRBV7-2 and TRBJ2-1, with D hard to call. V was shortened by 4 bases and J by 3 bases, with 7 bases between the two germline ends. The CDR3 runs 13 residues. Germline V gives CDR1 SGHTA, CDR2 FQGNSA. DNA for the CDR3: TGTGCCAGCAGCTCTTCATACTACAATGAGCAGTTCTTC. It codes for CASSSSYYNEQFF.

This clonotype has more than one count but fewer than ten. V gene TRBV6-2 or TRBV6-3 combines with J gene TRBJ1-4; 7 nucleotides agree with TRBD1. CDR1 and CDR2 (germline): MNHEY, SVGEGT. CDR3 length: 15 amino acids. Losses at the gene ends were 8 bases for V and 0 bases for J; bases not matched to a gene: 6. CDR3 in amino acids: CASAGTVATNEKLFF. CDR3 bases: TGTGCCAGCGCAGGGACAGTGGCAACTAATGAAAAACTGTTTTTT.

In its sample, this clonotype was seen many times. This chain links TRBV20-1 with TRBJ2-7, with D hard to call. V lost 3 bases to trimming and J lost 5 bases, with 14 bases between them. The CDR3 totals 13 residues. Germline lookup yields CDR1 DFQATT and CDR2 SNEGSKA (reference sequence). The CDR3 loop is CSARGRMSHEQYV. In DNA, the CDR3 is TGCAGTGCTAGGGGCCGAATGAGCCACGAGCAGTACGTC.

A few counts support this clonotype. This rearrangement joins TRBV6-1 to TRBJ1-2; D gene unclear. The CDR3 runs to 15 residues. V lost 2 bases to trimming and J lost 5 bases, with 15 bases between them. Per the germline V gene, CDR1 is MNHNS and CDR2 is SASEGT. This chain's CDR3 is CASSESFTPGYGYTF. Written as DNA, the CDR3 is TGTGCCAGCAGTGAAAGTTTTACGCCGGGGTATGGCTACACCTTC.

This clonotype was observed at least ten times. The J gene is TRBJ2-1, the V gene TRBV4-3; D not certain. This CDR3 has 12 residues. In germline, CDR1 is LGHNA, CDR2 YSLEER. Trimming took 4 bases from V and 9 from J, leaving 10 bases between them. CDR3 residues: CASSPTWGEQFF. The DNA of the CDR3 is TGCGCCAGCAGCCCAACATGGGGTGAGCAGTTCTTC.

This clonotype was seen more than once but under ten times. This sequence joins TRBV20-1 and TRBJ2-3; D gene uncertain. Germline loops: CDR1 DFQATT, CDR2 SNEGSKA (reference sequence). There are 13 residues in the CDR3. V was cut by 5 bases and J by 3 bases, with 12 bases left in between. The CDR3 region has the DNA TGCAGTGCTGACGGAGAACTAACAGATACGCAGTATTTT. Residues: CSADGELTDTQYF.

The J gene is TRBJ1-5, the V gene TRBV6-2 or TRBV6-3; tentative D call: TRBD1 (6 bases). The germline V gene encodes CDR1 MNHEY and CDR2 SVGEGT. V lost 6 bases, J lost 3 bases, and 15 bases lay in between. CDR3 length: 15 residues. The CDR3 bases are TGTGCCAGCAGCCCGCAGGGGAGGGACAATCAGCCCCAGCATTTT. Its translation is CASSPQGRDNQPQHF.

The chain couples TRBV19 to TRBJ1-5; 9 bases line up with TRBD1. The CDR3 sequence is 16 residues long. Trimming took 6 bases from V and 5 from J; bases not matched to a gene: 11. Germline CDR1 reads LNHDA; CDR2 reads SQIVND (reference sequence). For the CDR3, the DNA is TGTGCCAGTAGCCCCGGGACAGGGTTTAGAGATCAGCCCCAGCATTTT. This sequence encodes CASSPGTGFRDQPQHF.

This rearrangement joins TRBV5-4 to TRBJ2-5, with 9 bases lining up with TRBD2. The V segment lost 7 bases and the J segment 3 bases; nucleotides outside the gene matches: 7. Germline V gene data show CDR1 as SGHNT and CDR2 as YYREEE (reference sequence). This CDR3 is 14 amino acids long. The CDR3 region has the DNA TGTGCCAGCTACCGCGGGGGGGCGGAAGAGACCCAGTACTTC. As protein: CASYRGGAEETQYF.

This clonotype was seen more than once but under ten times. DNA of the CDR3: TGTGCCAGCAGCTCCGCCGGGAATGAGCAGTTCTTC. It translates to CASSSAGNEQFF. V usage is TRBV7-3 and J usage is TRBJ2-1, with D unclear. This CDR3 comprises 12 residues. Germline V gene data show CDR1 as SGHTA and CDR2 as FQGTGA. V dropped 4 bases and J dropped 7 bases, with 8 bases sitting between them. Using reference TRBV7-3 and TRBJ2-1 for the parts outside the CDR3, the full variable domain is GAGVSQTPSNKVTEKGKYVELRCDPISGHTALYWYRQSLGQGPEFLIYFQGTGAADDSGLPNDRFFAVRPEGSVSTLKIQRTERGDSAVYLCASSSAGNEQFFGPGTRLTVL.

In this sample, this clonotype turned up many times. This sequence joins TRBV5-1 and TRBJ2-7, with TRBD2 matching over 13 bases. CDR3 size: 17 residues. CDR1 and CDR2 (germline): SGHRS, YFSETQ. The ends lost 4 bases at V and 0 bases at J; junction bases unmatched: 7. CDR3: CASSPIGTSGVSYEQYF. The CDR3 DNA follows: TGCGCCAGCAGCCCCATCGGGACTAGCGGGGTCTCCTACGAGCAGTACTTC.

This sequence joins TRBV18 and TRBJ1-3; D not resolved. The CDR3 is made up of 16 amino acids. The V end was cut by 3 bases, the J end by 2 bases, with 14 bases between. Per germline, CDR1 KGHSH and CDR2 LQKENI. CDR3 residues: CASSPGENQAGNTIYF. DNA of the CDR3: TGTGCCAGCTCACCTGGGGAGAATCAGGCTGGAAACACCATATATTTT.

CDR3 region: CASSLKLQHTLLWANVLTF. Here the CDR3 DNA reads TGTGCCAGCAGCTTGAAATTACAACACACCCTTCTCTGGGCCAACGTCCTGACTTTC. The chain has TRBV11-2 and TRBJ2-6; D unresolved. V lost 3 bases to trimming and J lost 5 bases, with 23 bases between them. This CDR3 region has 19 residues. The germline CDR1 and CDR2 sequences are SGHAT and FQNNGV.

The chain recombines TRBV24-1 with TRBJ1-5; TRBD1 is a possible D gene (6 bases). The germline V gene has CDR1 KGHDR and CDR2 SFDVKD. There are 14 residues in the CDR3. V was shortened by 2 bases and J by 5 bases, with 9 bases between the two germline ends. The CDR3 nucleotides read TGTGCCACCAGTGATTCACAGGGTGATCAGCCCCAGCATTTT. Translation gives CATSDSQGDQPQHF.

This clonotype has a count of ten or more. The chain recombines TRBV27 with TRBJ2-7, with 11 bases identical to TRBD2. Germline lookup yields CDR1 MNHEY and CDR2 SMNVEV (reference sequence). The ends lost 8 bases at V and 0 bases at J; junction bases unmatched: 9. The CDR3 totals 16 residues. The chain's CDR3 is CASASGLAGGSYEQYV. DNA for the CDR3: TGTGCCAGCGCATCCGGGCTAGCGGGGGGCTCCTACGAGCAGTACGTC.

The chain carries TRBV29-1 and TRBJ1-1; no firm D call. The germline gives CDR1 SQVTM, CDR2 ANQGSEA. Deletions cut 4 bases from V and 1 base from J, with 4 bases between. The CDR3 length is 11 residues. Here the CDR3 reads CSVVRNTEAFF. In nucleotides, the CDR3 is TGCAGCGTTGTCCGGAACACTGAAGCTTTCTTT.

The chain is built from TRBV2 and TRBJ1-1; the D gene is possibly TRBD1 (5 bases). Looked up from germline, CDR1 is SNHLY and CDR2 is FYNNEI. The CDR3 contains 15 residues. V lost 2 bases and J 3 bases, leaving 13 bases between the germline ends. Here the CDR3 reads CASSERGGRDTEAFF. The CDR3 DNA is TGTGCCAGCAGTGAACGGGGGGGTCGAGACACTGAAGCTTTCTTT.

The rearrangement links TRBV7-9 to TRBJ2-7; D gene uncertain. The germline gives CDR1 SEHNR, CDR2 FQNEAQ (reference sequence). The CDR3 contains 14 residues. V lost 5 bases, J lost 3 bases, and 14 bases lay in between. The CDR3 region is CASSLGWVGYEQYF. Written as DNA, the CDR3 is TGTGCCAGCAGCCTCGGGTGGGTAGGCTACGAGCAGTACTTC.

This clonotype has just a few counts. The J gene is TRBJ2-3, the V gene TRBV13; D remains ambiguous. The CDR3 length is 12 residues. Per the germline V gene, CDR1 is PRHDT and CDR2 is FYEKMQ (reference sequence). With 4 bases removed from V and 6 bases from J, the gap between germline ends came to 8 bases. DNA of the CDR3: TGTGCCAGCAGCTGGGAAAGGGATACGCAGTATTTT. The encoded protein is CASSWERDTQYF.

In its sample, this clonotype was seen a few times. In DNA, the CDR3 is TGTGCCACCAGGGGGGCGGGAATGAACACTGAAGCTTTCTTT. Its protein product is CATRGAGMNTEAFF. The J gene is TRBJ1-1, the V gene TRBV24-1; TRBD1 might be the D (6 bases). This CDR3 has 14 amino acids. Trimming removed 7 bases from V and 0 bases from J, with 11 bases in between. The germline V gene has CDR1 KGHDR and CDR2 SFDVKD.

Only a few counts were recorded for this clonotype. The J gene is TRBJ2-5, the V gene TRBV6-1; D is undetermined. CDR3 length equals 15 residues. V was cut by 2 bases and J by 1 base, with 11 bases left in between. CDR1 is MNHNS, CDR2 SASEGT, per germline. The CDR3 DNA sequence: TGTGCCAGCAGTGAAAATCACAGACGCCAAGAGACCCAGTACTTC. As protein: CASSENHRRQETQYF.

The chain joins TRBV19 to TRBJ2-1, with 8 bases identical to TRBD1. The CDR3 has 14 amino acids. Trimming at V came to 3 bases and at J to 8 bases, leaving 6 bases not matched to a gene. CDR1 is LNHDA, CDR2 SQIVND, per germline (reference sequence). In DNA form, the CDR3 reads TGTGCCAGTAGTATCGGGCAGGGGGCATATGAGCAGTTCTTC. Residues: CASSIGQGAYEQFF.

The chain links TRBV3-1 to TRBJ2-3, with 7 bases matching TRBD1. The length of the CDR3 is 17 residues. Germline loops: CDR1 LGHDT, CDR2 YNNKEL (reference sequence). Germline trimming cut 11 bases from V and 4 bases from J; bases unmatched to any gene: 21. CDR3 residues: CACTKSPRGLSPDTQYF. The CDR3 DNA is TGTGCCTGCACCAAATCCCCCAGGGGGTTGAGTCCAGATACGCAGTATTTT.

The chain employs TRBV27 and TRBJ1-1; D remains unclear. The CDR3 spans 15 residues. Trimming took 5 bases from V and 9 from J, leaving 22 bases between them. CDR1 and CDR2 (germline): MNHEY, SMNVEV (reference sequence). The CDR3 nucleotides are TGTGCCAGCAGTCACGACCGTGAAAGTAACCGGAAAGCTTTCTTT. It specifies CASSHDRESNRKAFF.

V gene TRBV7-9 combines with J gene TRBJ1-2, with D unresolved. V gave up 4 bases and J gave up 4 bases, with 16 bases separating them. From germline, CDR1 is SEHNR and CDR2 FQNEAQ (reference sequence). The CDR3 extends over 15 amino acids. This CDR3 reads CASSSPVSPLYGYTF. The CDR3 region has the DNA TGTGCCAGCAGCTCTCCAGTCTCACCCCTCTATGGCTACACCTTC.

The CDR3 is CASSENRGGVAIYF. CDR3 coding DNA: TGTGCCAGCAGTGAAAATCGGGGGGGGGTCGCCATATATTTT. The V call is TRBV2, the J call TRBJ1-3; D is possibly TRBD1 (5 bases). Between the trimmed V and J ends, which lost 2 bases and 11 bases, there was a span of 16 bases. The germline CDR1 and CDR2 sequences are SNHLY and FYNNEI. The CDR3 spans 14 residues.